This T cell receptor (beta chain) derives from a study of PD-L1 blockade in urothelial cancer. Repertoires were generated with immunoSEQ multiplex PCR, while TCRdb's copy carries only in-frame clones and drops some. The sample records around 33,000 clones, 80% to 90% being singletons. As to time point: peripheral blood 6 weeks after treatment start. Trimming took off 3 bases at V and 11 bases at J, with 16 bases between the two ends. The CDR3 spans 13 residues. Per the germline V gene, CDR1 is KGHSH and CDR2 is LQKENI. This clone was detected once. The sequence derives from a man of 80 years or more with urothelial cancer. The chain has TRBV18 and TRBJ1-1, with a tentative D call TRBD1 (5 bases). Sequenced material: PBMCs, taken around atezolizumab (anti-PD-L1) treatment. The DNA of the CDR3 is TGTGCCAGCTCACCCGGGGGAACAGAAAGGGCTTTCTTT. Translation gives CASSPGGTERAFF.